This T cell receptor beta chain was sequenced during a study of T cell repertoires in cytomegalovirus infection. As regards this clonotype: What it binds is not known.

Each CDR3 protein is one row after TCRdb ran MiXCR on the reads. The sample consists of about 140,000 distinct CDR3 sequences, about 32% of them appearing once. Per germline, CDR1 MNHEY and CDR2 SMNVEV (reference sequence). V was cut by 1 base and J by 3 bases, with 15 bases left in between. The length of the CDR3 is 17 residues. This TCR derives from a human donor in good health (CMV status not recorded). Some clones in this sample may be carry-over from other donors' samples. Here the sequenced sample was CD8+ T cells from cultured PBMCs, taken from culture after CMV antigen stimulation. The chain employs TRBV27 and TRBJ2-2, with D possibly being TRBD2 (6 bases). CDR3 nucleotide sequence: TGTGCCAGCAGTTTATTGGGGGGTCTTCTGGACACCGGGGAGCTGTTTTTT. It yields the protein CASSLLGGLLDTGELFF.